Following are 15 T cell receptor beta chains from one sample sequenced in a study of blood T cell repertoires in COVID-19. Produced via immunoSEQ multiplex PCR; TCRdb's table is partial and in-frame only. The data show about 310,000 clones, around 87% seen once. The sequenced sample consisted of peripheral blood. The receptor source for this set is a woman aged 50 to 60 who had recovered from COVID-19.

This chain links TRBV5-6 with TRBJ1-3, with D possibly matching TRBD1 (5 bases). Germline V lookup: CDR1 SGHDT, CDR2 YYEEEE. This CDR3 is built from 16 residues. Trimming took off 2 bases at V and 2 bases at J, with 14 bases between the two ends. The CDR3 region has the DNA TGTGCCAGCAGCTTCAAGGCCTTGGGGCCTGGAAACACCATATATTTT. It codes for CASSFKALGPGNTIYF.

J is TRBJ1-1 and V is TRBV3-1 (or the pseudogene TRBV3-2), with D hard to call. The CDR3 length is 14 residues. The V end lost 5 bases, the J end lost 0 bases, and 10 bases lay between the germline ends. CDR1 and CDR2 (germline): LGHDT, YNNKEL (reference sequence). CDR3 nucleotides: TGTGCCAGCAGCTCAGGTTTGATGAACACTGAAGCTTTCTTT. Protein product: CASSSGLMNTEAFF.

This clone was seen only a few times. This same CDR3 is encoded by further DNA sequences in the sample. The chain links TRBV19 to TRBJ2-5, with a possible D match to TRBD2 (5 bases). Trimming took off 4 bases at V and 1 base at J, with 7 bases between the two ends. Germline loops: CDR1 LNHDA, CDR2 SQIVND (reference sequence). The length of the CDR3 is 13 residues. The CDR3 DNA follows: TGTGCCAGTAGTACGGGATCCCAAGAGACCCAGTACTTC. Translation: CASSTGSQETQYF.

Only one count was recorded for this clone. This chain uses TRBV7-2 with TRBJ2-3, with TRBD2 identical over 15 bases. V shed 7 bases and J 7 bases; nucleotides not matched to a gene: 6. The CDR3 is 15 amino acids. Germline CDR1 reads SGHTA; CDR2 reads FQGNSA. The DNA for the CDR3 is TGTGCCAGCACCGGGGGGACTAGCGGGAGGAATACGCAGTATTTT. Protein: CASTGGTSGRNTQYF.

The chain carries TRBV19 and TRBJ2-1; no firm D call. With 0 bases removed from V and 4 bases from J, the gap between germline ends came to 10 bases. Germline V gene sequence: CDR1 LNHDA, CDR2 SQIVND (reference sequence). The CDR3 contains 15 residues. DNA of the CDR3: TGTGCCAGTAGTATAGATAAGTGGGCTTACAATGAGCAGTTCTTC. Translation: CASSIDKWAYNEQFF.

This sequence joins TRBV5-4 and TRBJ1-2; maybe TRBD1 (6 bases). Germline V gene data show CDR1 as SGHNT and CDR2 as YYREEE (reference sequence). The CDR3 consists of 12 residues. V was pared by 4 bases and J by 14 bases, with 18 bases between. The CDR3 protein is CASSQTGSLCTF. CDR3 nucleotide sequence: TGTGCCAGCAGCCAAACAGGGTCCCTCTGTACCTTC.

The chain is built from TRBV3-1 (or the pseudogene TRBV3-2) and TRBJ1-1; D gene unclear. V lost 4 bases, J lost 4 bases, and 13 bases lay in between. Per germline, CDR1 LGHDT and CDR2 YNNKEL (reference sequence). CDR3 length equals 14 residues. The CDR3 region is CASSRGVVGTEAFF. In nucleotides, the CDR3 is TGTGCCAGCAGCCGAGGTGTCGTGGGCACTGAAGCTTTCTTT.

The chain joins TRBV10-3 to TRBJ2-2, with TRBD2 matching over 8 bases. After removal of 8 bases from V and 7 bases from J, the junction contained 9 bases not matched to a gene. CDR1 ENHRY and CDR2 SYGVKD come from the germline V gene. CDR3 length: 14 amino acids. The CDR3 spells CAIAGRAQVGELFF. In DNA form, the CDR3 reads TGTGCCATCGCCGGGAGGGCCCAGGTCGGGGAGCTGTTTTTT.

The V call is TRBV7-8, the J call TRBJ1-2; 9 bases are a match to TRBD1. V was pared by 5 bases and J by 6 bases, with 7 bases of the junction left unmatched. Germline V lookup: CDR1 SGHVS, CDR2 FQNEAQ. The CDR3 consists of 14 residues. The CDR3 DNA reads as TGTGCCAGCAGCCAGACCCGGGACAGGGATGGCTACACCTTC. This codes for CASSQTRDRDGYTF. Full variable domain (missing parts from reference TRBV7-8 and TRBJ1-2): GAGVSQSPRYKVAKRGQDVALRCDPISGHVSLFWYQQALGQGPEFLTYFQNEAQLDKSGLPSDRFFAERPEGSVSTLKIQRTQQEDSAVYLCASSQTRDRDGYTFGSGTRLTVV.

V usage is TRBV11-2 and J usage is TRBJ2-7; 13 bases line up with TRBD2. The CDR3 sequence is 15 residues long. CDR1 and CDR2 from the germline V gene are SGHAT and FQNNGV. Unmatched junction bases numbered 3, after V lost 5 bases and J lost 2 bases. The CDR3 loop is CASSLGLAGAYEQYF. CDR3 in DNA: TGTGCCAGCAGCCTAGGACTAGCGGGGGCCTACGAGCAGTACTTC.

This clone was counted once. CDR3 amino acids: CASSLALGTGSEAFF. The CDR3 DNA is TGTGCCAGCAGCTTGGCCTTGGGGACAGGGAGTGAAGCTTTCTTT. J is TRBJ1-1 and V is TRBV5-4, with TRBD1 identical over 9 bases. Germline CDR1 reads SGHNT; CDR2 reads YYREEE (reference sequence). The V and J ends lost 0 bases and 7 bases, in that order; junction bases with no gene match: 7. The CDR3 sequence is 15 residues long. Complete variable domain (other parts from reference TRBV5-4 and TRBJ1-1): ETGVTQSPTHLIKTRGQQVTLRCSSQSGHNTVSWYQQALGQGPQFIFQYYREEENGRGNFPPRFSGLQFPNYSSELNVNALELDDSALYLCASSLALGTGSEAFFGQGTRLTVV.

V gene TRBV27 combines with J gene TRBJ2-3, with D hard to call. V was cut by 6 bases and J by 0 bases, with 7 bases left in between. CDR3 length: 13 residues. Germline CDR1 MNHEY, CDR2 SMNVEV (reference sequence). CDR3 coding DNA: TGTGCCAGCAGCCTCAGTAGCACAGATACGCAGTATTTT. It specifies CASSLSSTDTQYF.

The chain uses TRBV2 and TRBJ1-4; perhaps TRBD1 as D (5 bases). This CDR3 spans 12 amino acids. CDR1 is SNHLY, CDR2 FYNNEI, per germline. V lost 8 bases and J 5 bases, leaving 9 bases between the germline ends. As DNA, the CDR3 is TGTGCCAGCTTTCGGGGGAATGAAAAACTGTTTTTT. It encodes CASFRGNEKLFF.

This clone has a single count. A junction end diverges from the germline sequence, so it may reflect a read error. J is TRBJ1-2 and V is TRBV19; 8 nucleotides line up with TRBD1. Germline values: CDR1 LNHDA, CDR2 SQIVND (reference sequence). The CDR3 is 8 residues long. CDR3 in amino acids: CAGGQADF. Here the CDR3 DNA reads TGTGCCGGGGGACAGGCCGACTTC.

The chain links TRBV5-4 to TRBJ2-7, with D maybe TRBD1 (6 bases). There are 13 residues in the CDR3. The germline gives CDR1 SGHNT, CDR2 YYREEE (reference sequence). V was pared by 1 base and J by 2 bases, with 7 bases between. The CDR3 sequence: CASSLQGTYEQYF. The CDR3 nucleotides are TGTGCCAGCAGCTTGCAGGGGACCTACGAGCAGTACTTC. Using reference TRBV5-4 and TRBJ2-7 for the parts outside the CDR3, the full variable domain is ETGVTQSPTHLIKTRGQQVTLRCSSQSGHNTVSWYQQALGQGPQFIFQYYREEENGRGNFPPRFSGLQFPNYSSELNVNALELDDSALYLCASSLQGTYEQYFGPGTRLTVT.